The T cell receptor (beta chain) under discussion was sequenced for a study of blood T cell repertoires in COVID-19. J was trimmed by 5 bases and V by 0 bases; bases with no gene match: 4. CDR1 is SGDLS and CDR2 is YYNGEE in the germline V gene. This CDR3 comprises 16 residues. Data came from immunoSEQ multiplex PCR; TCRdb stores just in-frame clones and leaves some out. The profile shows roughly 200,000 clones, about 91% of them singletons. The sequence was obtained from a man between 18 and 29 years old with active or convalescent COVID-19. Sample: peripheral blood. The chain carries TRBV9 and TRBJ2-3, with TRBD2 matching 12 bases. The CDR3 is CASSVARLAGVDTQYF. In DNA, the CDR3 is TGTGCCAGCAGCGTAGCGAGACTAGCGGGAGTAGATACGCAGTATTTT.